Here is one T cell receptor (beta chain) with its context. Its matching antigen is unknown. The record originates from a study of T cell responses to AZD1222 COVID-19 vaccine. Some clones are missing from TCRdb's copy, which holds only in-frame ones; the method was immunoSEQ multiplex PCR. The repertoire includes 210,000 or so clones, under 95% of them detected once, and around 1% sits in the top ten. Study-wide findings and caveats: Seropositivity was recorded at baseline in only six AZD1222 recipients. Repertoire samples came only from after the peak T cell response. Donors were chiefly white British, with a greater number of females, and clonal diversity was perhaps underestimated. The reported proportion of spike-specific TCRs targeting unmutated variant regions was nearly half.

The germline gives CDR1 LNHDA, CDR2 SQIVND (reference sequence). J was trimmed by 7 bases and V by 5 bases; bases with no gene match: 9. The CDR3 totals 15 residues. The TCR originated in an adult in good health. V and J are TRBV19 and TRBJ1-1, with 11 nucleotides matching TRBD1. This specimen was peripheral blood, taken on day 0 of MenACWY control vaccination. CDR3 region: CASSSWTGGEVEAFF. In nucleotides, the CDR3 is TGTGCCAGTAGTTCCTGGACAGGGGGCGAAGTTGAAGCTTTCTTT.